This T cell receptor beta chain is drawn from a study of shared clonotypes between healthy human individuals. In this sample, this clone turned up many times. Its cognate antigen is unknown. Libraries were prepared by immunoSEQ multiplex PCR; TCRdb keeps only in-frame clonotypes and omits some of them. Among 190,000 or so clones listed, 65% to 80% were seen once. A CD45RA-negative memory subset and a CD45RA+ naive subset were separated from the CD4+ cells. Findings and caveats of the study: Relative to memory subsets, naive subsets generally showed larger estimated richness.

The CDR3 totals 16 residues. V was pared by 2 bases and J by 3 bases, with 7 bases of the junction left unmatched. Germline V CDR1 and CDR2: MNHNS, SASEGT. The specimen was memory CD4+ T cells sorted from blood. Subset noted: CD45RA-negative fraction. The chain uses TRBV6-1 and TRBJ1-5, with TRBD1 identical over 7 bases. This receptor was taken from a man in his thirties or forties in good health. In nucleotides, the CDR3 is TGTGCCAGCAGTGAAAGTCTCGACAGGGCCAATCAGCCCCAGCATTTT. It is translated as CASSESLDRANQPQHF.